Below are 32 T cell receptor beta chains sequenced from a single sample in a study of T cell repertoires and Cas9 in healthy adults. Method: immunoSEQ multiplex PCR; TCRdb's copy keeps in-frame clones and lacks some. The sample carries approximately 22,000 clones, under 95% recorded once. Sequencing was carried out using CD4+ effector T cells (CD127+, CD25-, CD137-, CD154-) from PBMCs; culture status not recorded. These receptors came from a human donor in good health.

The V gene is TRBV7-2, the J gene TRBJ2-3; 10 bases align to TRBD2. Trimming cost V 5 bases and J 2 bases; bases outside gene matches: 10. This CDR3 comprises 17 residues. The germline CDR1 and CDR2 sequences are SGHTA and FQGNSA. The CDR3 coding sequence is TGTGCCAGCAGCCGACGACTAGCGGGCATAAACACAGATACGCAGTATTTT. Translation: CASSRRLAGINTDTQYF.

The CDR3 DNA follows: TGTGCCAGTAGTATTCAGGGTGGCTCCTACAATGAGCAGTTCTTC. Translation gives CASSIQGGSYNEQFF. This rearrangement joins TRBV19 to TRBJ2-1, with D tentatively TRBD1 (5 bases). The CDR3 runs to 15 residues. V was shortened by 3 bases and J by 0 bases, with 9 bases between the two germline ends. CDR1 is LNHDA, CDR2 SQIVND, per germline (reference sequence).

The chain joins TRBV5-4 to TRBJ1-1, with D possibly matching TRBD1 (6 bases). The CDR3 runs 14 residues. Germline V lookup: CDR1 SGHNT, CDR2 YYREEE (reference sequence). V was shortened by 3 bases and J by 0 bases, with 9 bases between the two germline ends. The CDR3 region has the DNA TGTGCCAGCAGCTATGGACAGTTGAACACTGAAGCTTTCTTT. Protein: CASSYGQLNTEAFF.

This clone showed up just once. The rearrangement joins TRBV19 to TRBJ1-1; no firm D call. V lost 3 bases to trimming and J lost 11 bases, with 16 bases between them. CDR1 is LNHDA, CDR2 SQIVND, per germline (reference sequence). The CDR3 sequence is 13 residues long. As DNA, the CDR3 is TGTGCCAGTAGTATGGAGGTGGCGGGGATTGCTTTCTTT. Amino acid sequence: CASSMEVAGIAFF.

The chain's CDR3 is CASRRTGGETQYF. The CDR3 coding sequence is TGTGCCAGCAGGCGGACAGGGGGAGAGACCCAGTACTTC. The chain has TRBV5-8 and TRBJ2-5; 10 bases map to TRBD1. From germline, CDR1 is SGHTS and CDR2 YDEGEE. This CDR3 has 13 amino acids. With V trimmed by 5 bases and J by 4 bases, 2 bases remained unmatched.

The chain recombines TRBV6-6 with TRBJ1-1; D not certain. Germline V lookup: CDR1 MNHNY, CDR2 SVGAGI (reference sequence). This CDR3 has 16 residues. V was clipped by 6 bases and J by 1 base, with 18 bases between them. The CDR3 DNA sequence: TGTGCCAGCAGCCCCCACGGTAGTATAGAGAACACTGAAGCTTTCTTT. Amino acid sequence: CASSPHGSIENTEAFF.

The chain links TRBV7-9 to TRBJ2-1; D remains unclear. V gave up 4 bases and J gave up 3 bases, with 13 bases separating them. This CDR3 is 15 amino acids long. Germline V gene sequence: CDR1 SEHNR, CDR2 FQNEAQ (reference sequence). CDR3 residues: CASSSMLSIYNEQFF. The CDR3 DNA reads TGTGCCAGCAGCTCCATGCTCAGCATCTACAATGAGCAGTTCTTC.

In DNA, the CDR3 is TGTGCCAGCTCACGCACAGATATGAACACTGAAGCTTTCTTT. This codes for CASSRTDMNTEAFF. The J gene is TRBJ1-1, the V gene TRBV18; no clear D gene. Per the germline V gene, CDR1 is KGHSH and CDR2 is LQKENI. The CDR3 is made up of 14 amino acids. Trimming took 4 bases from V and 0 from J, leaving 9 bases between them.

This clone has a handful of counts. The chain combines TRBV11-2 with TRBJ1-5; D might be TRBD1 (5 bases). CDR1 is SGHAT and CDR2 is FQNNGV in the germline V gene. CDR3 size: 13 residues. Trimming removed 1 base at V and 4 bases at J, with 5 bases between. CDR3 sequence: CASSLGQNQPQHF. CDR3 DNA sequence: TGTGCCAGCAGCTTAGGACAGAATCAGCCCCAGCATTTT.

The CDR3 reads CASSPGGVFGAGDQPQHF. For the CDR3, the DNA is TGTGCCAGCTCACCAGGGGGGGTGTTCGGAGCAGGGGACCAGCCCCAGCATTTT. V usage is TRBV18 and J usage is TRBJ1-5; D possibly corresponds to TRBD1 (6 bases). This CDR3 region has 18 residues. CDR1 is KGHSH, CDR2 LQKENI, per germline. Deletions cut 2 bases from V and 7 bases from J, with 24 bases between.

The chain links TRBV5-5 to TRBJ2-1; TRBD1 matches 9 bases. With 0 bases clipped from V and 5 bases from J, the junction kept 3 bases outside the gene matches. CDR3 length: 15 amino acids. CDR1 SGHKS and CDR2 YYEKEE come from the germline V gene (reference sequence). The CDR3 DNA sequence: TGTGCCAGCAGCTTGGTGCGGACAGGGGACAATGAGCAGTTCTTC. This encodes CASSLVRTGDNEQFF.

The rearrangement joins TRBV5-4 to TRBJ2-5; 7 nucleotides align to TRBD2. The CDR3 is 16 amino acids. V shed 0 bases and J 2 bases; nucleotides not matched to a gene: 7. Germline values: CDR1 SGHNT, CDR2 YYREEE (reference sequence). The CDR3, as DNA: TGTGCCAGCAGCTTGGGTCCTAGCGGACTTCAAGAGACCCAGTACTTC. This sequence encodes CASSLGPSGLQETQYF.

This clone showed up just a few times. V usage is TRBV11-1 and J usage is TRBJ1-4; weak D call: TRBD1 (6 bases). CDR3 length equals 15 residues. Trimming removed 4 bases at V and 8 bases at J, with 17 bases between. CDR1 and CDR2 (germline): SGHAT, FQDESV (reference sequence). The CDR3 nucleotides read TGTGCCAGCAGCTCCTCCGGGACATCAAAGGAAAAACTGTTTTTT. It codes for CASSSSGTSKEKLFF.

In this sample, this clone turned up once. This sequence joins TRBV18 and TRBJ1-5; D gene ambiguous. The CDR3 is made up of 13 amino acids. Germline loops: CDR1 KGHSH, CDR2 LQKENI. The ends were cut back, 2 bases at V and 1 base at J, with 3 bases in the middle. CDR3 region: CASSPGSNQPQHF. DNA of the CDR3: TGTGCCAGCTCACCAGGCAGCAATCAGCCCCAGCATTTT.

This clone was counted once. The rearrangement joins TRBV7-2 to TRBJ2-7; D perhaps matches TRBD1 (6 bases). With 5 bases removed from V and 5 bases from J, the gap between germline ends came to 22 bases. Germline V gene sequence: CDR1 SGHTA, CDR2 FQGNSA. This CDR3 has 16 residues. The CDR3 protein is CASSPPYREGLHEQYF. For the CDR3, the DNA is TGTGCCAGCAGCCCCCCCTACAGGGAAGGCCTCCACGAGCAGTACTTC.

This chain connects TRBV4-1 to TRBJ1-5; weak D call: TRBD1 (6 bases). Germline-derived CDR1 and CDR2 are MGHRA and YSYEKL. Trimming pared 4 bases from V and 2 bases from J, leaving 21 bases between. This CDR3 is 18 amino acids long. The CDR3 coding sequence is TGCGCCAGCAGCCGGTTAGAATTAGGACAGATAGGCAATCAGCCCCAGCATTTT. This translates into CASSRLELGQIGNQPQHF.

V and J are TRBV19 and TRBJ1-5; perhaps TRBD1 as D (5 bases). Germline values: CDR1 LNHDA, CDR2 SQIVND (reference sequence). V lost 2 bases and J 4 bases, leaving 9 bases between the germline ends. The CDR3 loop spans 14 amino acids. The CDR3 nucleotides read TGTGCCAGTAGTATAACGAGGGGAAATCAGCCCCAGCATTTT. It encodes CASSITRGNQPQHF. The variable domain in full, completed from reference TRBV19 and TRBJ1-5, reads DGGITQSPKYLFRKEGQNVTLSCEQNLNHDAMYWYRQDPGQGLRLIYYSQIVNDFQKGDIAEGYSVSREKKESFPLTVTSAQKNPTAFYLCASSITRGNQPQHFGDGTRLSIL.

This clone was detected only once. This chain uses TRBV4-1 with TRBJ2-3; D is uncertain. This CDR3 comprises 15 residues. V was shortened by 1 base and J by 12 bases, with 20 bases between the two germline ends. Germline lookup yields CDR1 MGHRA and CDR2 YSYEKL. The CDR3 nucleotides are TGCGCCAGCAGCCAAGGATTTTTAAGGAACCGCGTCCAGTATTTT. This gives the protein CASSQGFLRNRVQYF.

V usage is TRBV18 and J usage is TRBJ1-2; tentatively, D is TRBD1 (5 bases). Trimming took off 3 bases at V and 4 bases at J, with 9 bases between the two ends. The CDR3 runs to 13 residues. CDR1 and CDR2 from the germline V gene are KGHSH and LQKENI. For the CDR3, the DNA is TGTGCCAGCTCACCTAACGGGGGCTATGGCTACACCTTC. Its protein product is CASSPNGGYGYTF.

The CDR3 DNA sequence: TGCGCCAGCAGCCCCTTTGGCCGGCTCGGGGATACGCAGTATTTT. Its protein is CASSPFGRLGDTQYF. This rearrangement joins TRBV5-1 to TRBJ2-3; no clear D gene. V dropped 4 bases and J dropped 6 bases, with 18 bases sitting between them. The CDR3 spans 15 residues. Germline V gene lookup returns CDR1 SGHRS and CDR2 YFSETQ.

CDR3 DNA sequence: TGTGCCAGTAGTATGGTTGCAGGGGGTTCCTACGAGCAGTACTTC. It translates to CASSMVAGGSYEQYF. V gene TRBV19 combines with J gene TRBJ2-7, with TRBD1 identical over 7 bases. There are 15 residues in the CDR3. CDR1 and CDR2 from the germline V gene are LNHDA and SQIVND (reference sequence). V shed 3 bases, J shed 1 base, and the junction held 6 bases outside the gene matches.

The CDR3 region is CASSLMGGSNYGYTF. Here the CDR3 DNA reads TGTGCCAGCAGCTTAATGGGAGGGAGTAACTATGGCTACACCTTC. The gene calls are TRBV5-6 and TRBJ1-2; no reliable D call. The ends were cut back, 2 bases at V and 1 base at J, with 12 bases in the middle. CDR3 length: 15 residues. CDR1 is SGHDT, CDR2 YYEEEE, per germline.

The V gene is TRBV28, the J gene TRBJ1-2; 8 nucleotides line up with TRBD1. Per the germline V gene, CDR1 is MDHEN and CDR2 is SYDVKM. The CDR3 runs 15 residues. J was trimmed by 7 bases and V by 0 bases; bases with no gene match: 7. The CDR3 region is CASSLWPGGKGGYTF. The CDR3, as DNA: TGTGCCAGCAGTTTATGGCCAGGGGGCAAAGGTGGCTACACCTTC.

The chain couples TRBV6-1 to TRBJ2-2; no clear D. The V end was cut by 1 base, the J end by 6 bases, with 6 bases between. Per the germline V gene, CDR1 is MNHNS and CDR2 is SASEGT. The CDR3 sequence is 13 residues long. The CDR3 reads CASSEDRSGELFF. The CDR3 region has the DNA TGTGCCAGCAGTGAAGACCGATCCGGGGAGCTGTTTTTT.

The chain is built from TRBV14 and TRBJ1-4; weak D call: TRBD1 (6 bases). Trimming removed 0 bases from V and 3 bases from J, with 14 bases in between. Germline V gives CDR1 SGHDN, CDR2 FVKESK. The CDR3 spans 17 residues. The CDR3 region is CASSQDRGARANEKLFF. In DNA, the CDR3 is TGTGCCAGCAGCCAAGATCGGGGGGCGCGGGCTAATGAAAAACTGTTTTTT.

This clone was counted once. The V call is TRBV6-5, the J call TRBJ1-3, with D unresolved. The CDR3 sequence is 9 residues long. The V and J ends lost 11 bases and 8 bases respectively, with 7 bases between them. Germline loops: CDR1 MNHEY, CDR2 SVGAGI. The DNA for the CDR3 is TGTGCCGCCGGCTACACCATATATTTT. Amino acid sequence: CAAGYTIYF.

The chain combines TRBV18 with TRBJ2-2; no clear D gene. V was shortened by 3 bases and J by 8 bases, with 4 bases between the two germline ends. There are 11 residues in the CDR3. Germline CDR1 reads KGHSH; CDR2 reads LQKENI. DNA for the CDR3: TGTGCCAGCTCACCTACTGGGGAGCTGTTTTTT. Protein sequence: CASSPTGELFF. Full variable domain (rest looked up from reference TRBV18 and TRBJ2-2): NAGVMQNPRHLVRRRGQEARLRCSPMKGHSHVYWYRQLPEEGLKFMVYLQKENIIDESGMPKERFSAEFPKEGPSILRIQQVVRGDSAAYFCASSPTGELFFGEGSRLTVL.

This clone showed up just once. The gene calls are TRBV5-4 and TRBJ1-2; 7 nucleotides agree with TRBD1. There are 13 residues in the CDR3. V was clipped by 2 bases and J by 6 bases; unmatched bases: 4. CDR1 SGHNT and CDR2 YYREEE come from the germline V gene (reference sequence). CDR3 region: CASSLETGNGYTF. The CDR3 DNA is TGTGCCAGCAGCTTAGAGACAGGGAATGGCTACACCTTC.

The chain joins TRBV6-6 to TRBJ2-1; 9 bases are shared with TRBD1. Germline-derived CDR1 and CDR2 are MNHNY and SVGAGI (reference sequence). The CDR3 is 14 amino acids. V shed 6 bases, J shed 0 bases, and the junction held 0 bases outside the gene matches. CDR3 sequence: CASRTGGSYNEQFF. The CDR3 bases are TGTGCCAGCAGGACAGGGGGCTCCTACAATGAGCAGTTCTTC.

The chain links TRBV19 to TRBJ2-1; 10 bases line up with TRBD2. The CDR3 runs to 17 residues. Germline trimming cut 4 bases from V and 7 bases from J; bases unmatched to any gene: 13. The germline V gene encodes CDR1 LNHDA and CDR2 SQIVND (reference sequence). Written as DNA, the CDR3 is TGTGCCAGTAGTAGAGCTAGCGGGGGCCATAGTTGGAATGAGCAGTTCTTC. This codes for CASSRASGGHSWNEQFF.

CDR3 nucleotide sequence: TGCGCCAGCAGTTTAAGTGCCGGGACAGGGAGCACAGATACGCAGTATTTT. It is translated as CASSLSAGTGSTDTQYF. The rearrangement uses TRBV10-1 and TRBJ2-3, with 9 nucleotides matching TRBD1. The V and J ends lost 5 bases and 0 bases, in that order; junction bases with no gene match: 9. Germline CDR1 WNHNN, CDR2 SYGVQD (reference sequence). The CDR3 totals 17 residues.

Points on this clone: The conserved phenylalanine or tryptophan is not found at the CDR3 terminus, so this likely reflects a read error. The chain combines TRBV9 with TRBJ2-3; D not resolved. The germline CDR1 and CDR2 sequences are SGDLS and YYNGEE. This CDR3 spans 21 amino acids. V was pared by 4 bases and J by 3 bases, with 33 bases between. The CDR3 sequence: CASSRTTSVGVSSFVTDTQYL. The CDR3 region has the DNA TGTGCCAGCAGCCGAACAACCTCGGTTGGGGTTTCGTCTTTCGTAACAGATACGCAGTATCTT.